What follows are 8 T cell receptor beta chains derived from one specimen sequenced in a study of Graves' ophthalmopathy and Graves' hyperthyroidism. Amplifying from RNA transcripts, the study obtained TCR beta CDR3 regions. The first-round RT-PCR employed HTBI primers together with the Qiagen OneStep RT-PCR kit. A multiplex PCR was then performed as the second round. TCRdb reprocessed the multiplex PCR reads via MiXCR and lists one record per CDR3 protein. The repertoire has 450,000 to 600,000 distinct CDR3 sequences, about 40% of them found once; the top ten carry roughly 4%. The sequencing sample was made of peripheral blood or thyroid tissue (not recorded which). Source of these receptors: an adult man with Graves' hyperthyroidism.

This clonotype has only one observation. DNA for the CDR3: TGTGCCAGCAGCTTACGGGACCACACAGATACGCAGTATTTT. Translating it yields CASSLRDHTDTQYF. The V and J genes are TRBV7-2 and TRBJ2-3; D may be TRBD1 or TRBD2 (5 bases each). CDR1 is SGHTA and CDR2 is FQGNSA in the germline V gene. There are 14 residues in the CDR3. V dropped 2 bases and J dropped 2 bases, with 8 bases sitting between them.

This clonotype was found many times. This chain joins TRBV7-9 and TRBJ1-6; D not resolved. Deletions cut 4 bases from V and 14 bases from J, with 15 bases between. Per the germline V gene, CDR1 is SEHNR and CDR2 is FQNEAQ (reference sequence). The length of the CDR3 is 13 residues. The CDR3 sequence: CASSSKTALALHF. For the CDR3, the DNA is TGTGCCAGCAGCTCAAAGACGGCCTTAGCCCTCCACTTT.

In this sample, this clonotype turned up many times. The chain recombines TRBV4-1 with TRBJ1-6; D is perhaps TRBD1 (5 bases). Germline V gene lookup returns CDR1 MGHRA and CDR2 YSYEKL. CDR3 length: 14 residues. Trimming stripped 2 bases from V and 9 bases from J, with 11 bases between. The CDR3 spells CASSQLQGLSPLHF. The CDR3 nucleotides read TGCGCCAGCAGCCAACTCCAGGGACTTTCACCCCTCCACTTT.

This clonotype occurred many times. The rearrangement links TRBV7-8 to TRBJ1-1; D is unresolved. The CDR3 is made up of 14 amino acids. Germline loops: CDR1 SGHVS, CDR2 FQNEAQ. Trimming pared 5 bases from V and 3 bases from J, leaving 13 bases between. The CDR3 spells CASSASTYDTEAFF. The CDR3 DNA reads as TGTGCCAGCAGCGCTTCGACCTACGACACTGAAGCTTTCTTT.

This clonotype has ten or more counts. Sequence at one end of the junction differs from germline and may be a read error. DNA of the CDR3: TGTGCCAGCAGTTTAGTGGGGTATGGCTACACCTTC. This gives the protein CASSLVGYGYTF. V is TRBV7-9 and J is TRBJ1-2; D not certain. CDR3 length: 12 amino acids. CDR1 and CDR2 from the germline V gene are SEHNR and FQNEAQ (reference sequence).

This clonotype was observed a few times. The V and J genes are TRBV28 and TRBJ2-7, with TRBD2 matching 7 bases. Germline CDR1 is MDHEN and CDR2 is SYDVKM. There are 14 residues in the CDR3. With 3 bases clipped from V and 2 bases from J, the junction kept 4 bases outside the gene matches. Written as DNA, the CDR3 is TGTGCCAGCAGTTTTGCTAGCGGCCCCTACGAGCAGTACTTC. Amino acid sequence: CASSFASGPYEQYF.

This clonotype was observed at least ten times. The chain employs TRBV14 and TRBJ2-7; 9 nucleotides line up with TRBD1. CDR1 is SGHDN, CDR2 FVKESK, per germline. The CDR3 has 16 amino acids. Unmatched junction bases numbered 12, after V lost 2 bases and J lost 7 bases. This CDR3 reads CASSQRTGALVGEQYF. The CDR3 nucleotides read TGTGCCAGCAGCCAAAGGACAGGGGCCCTAGTTGGGGAGCAGTACTTC.

The V gene is TRBV29-1, the J gene TRBJ2-5; 7 bases match TRBD1. V dropped 0 bases and J dropped 4; count of bases not matched to a gene: 8. The CDR3 loop spans 15 amino acids. Germline V gene sequence: CDR1 SQVTM, CDR2 ANQGSEA. The CDR3 nucleotides read TGCAGCGTTGAAGAACAGGGGATCGGTTCAGAGACCCAGTACTTC. This gives the protein CSVEEQGIGSETQYF.